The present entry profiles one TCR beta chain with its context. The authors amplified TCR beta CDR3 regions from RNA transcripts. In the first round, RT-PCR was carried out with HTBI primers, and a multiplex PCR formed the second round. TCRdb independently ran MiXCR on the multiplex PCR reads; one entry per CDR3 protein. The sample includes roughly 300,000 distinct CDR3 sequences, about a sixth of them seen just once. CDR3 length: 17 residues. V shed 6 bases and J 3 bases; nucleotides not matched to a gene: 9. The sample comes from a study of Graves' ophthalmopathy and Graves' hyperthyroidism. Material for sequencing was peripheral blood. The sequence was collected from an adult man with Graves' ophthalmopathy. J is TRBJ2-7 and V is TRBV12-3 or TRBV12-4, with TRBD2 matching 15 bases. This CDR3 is CASRLSGTSGRLYEQYF. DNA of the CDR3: TGTGCCAGCAGGCTCTCCGGGACTAGCGGGAGGCTCTACGAGCAGTACTTC.